Shown below are 13 T cell receptor beta chains from a single sample sequenced in a study of shared clonotypes between healthy human individuals. Generated by immunoSEQ multiplex PCR, the TCRdb table keeps only in-frame clones and is missing some. Here the sample spans around 1.9 million clones, roughly 91% being singletons. Positive CCR7 selection of CD45RO-negative cells yielded the naive CD8 cells, and terminally differentiated effector memory CD45RA+ cells were excluded. What was sequenced was naive CD8+ T cells from PBMCs. The origin of the receptors is a man aged 18 to 35 in good health. Some clones in this sample may be carry-over from other donors' samples.

This chain connects TRBV13 to TRBJ2-5; 9 bases fit TRBD2. Trimming took 4 bases from V and 3 from J; bases not matched to a gene: 9. Germline-derived CDR1 and CDR2 are PRHDT and FYEKMQ (reference sequence). The CDR3 is 16 residues long. The CDR3 DNA follows: TGTGCCAGCAGCTCGAACCCTAGCGGGATAAAAGAGACCCAGTACTTC. This encodes CASSSNPSGIKETQYF.

The genes are TRBV15 and TRBJ2-3; D may be TRBD1 (6 bases). The V and J ends lost 5 bases and 1 base respectively, with 16 bases between them. The germline CDR1 and CDR2 sequences are LNHNV and YYDKDF (reference sequence). The CDR3 consists of 16 residues. In DNA form, the CDR3 reads TGTGCCACCAGCGAGGGGGACAAGGGGGGCACAGATACGCAGTATTTT. This translates into CATSEGDKGGTDTQYF.

This chain uses TRBV6-6 with TRBJ2-3; 9 nucleotides align to TRBD2. Germline lookup yields CDR1 MNHNY and CDR2 SVGAGI (reference sequence). Trimming took 2 bases from V and 6 from J; bases not matched to a gene: 6. The CDR3 spans 15 residues. The CDR3 DNA reads as TGTGCCAGCAGTTACAGTGCTAGCGGGACGGATACGCAGTATTTT. Translating gives CASSYSASGTDTQYF.

This clone was detected only once. Other DNA variants within this sample encode the same CDR3. The chain joins TRBV11-2 to TRBJ2-3; no clear D. The CDR3 length is 12 residues. Trimming pared 5 bases from V and 6 bases from J, leaving 9 bases between. Looked up from germline, CDR1 is SGHAT and CDR2 is FQNNGV. CDR3 sequence (DNA): TGTGCCAGCAGCCCAGGTGGGGATACGCAGTATTTT. Amino acids: CASSPGGDTQYF.

The rearrangement joins TRBV27 to TRBJ1-5; the match to TRBD1 covers 9 bases. The V gene end was trimmed by 5 bases and the J gene end by 2 bases; junction bases not matched to a gene: 13. This CDR3 region has 18 residues. Germline V gene lookup returns CDR1 MNHEY and CDR2 SMNVEV (reference sequence). The CDR3 DNA sequence: TGTGCCAGCAGTCGACAGGGGGTCCGGACTCCCGGCAATCAGCCCCAGCATTTT. Translated: CASSRQGVRTPGNQPQHF.

The CDR3 protein is CASSLFGSGSEQFF. CDR3 DNA: TGTGCCAGCAGCTTATTCGGCTCAGGGAGTGAGCAGTTCTTC. The chain recombines TRBV11-2 with TRBJ2-1, with D perhaps being TRBD1 or TRBD2 (5 bases each). With 2 bases removed from V and 9 bases from J, the gap between germline ends came to 14 bases. The CDR3 spans 14 residues. Germline CDR1 and CDR2: SGHAT and FQNNGV.

The chain is built from TRBV5-1 and TRBJ2-5; D remains unclear. V lost 5 bases and J 0 bases, leaving 5 bases between the germline ends. Germline CDR1 reads SGHRS; CDR2 reads YFSETQ. The CDR3 runs to 12 residues. The CDR3 DNA reads as TGCGCCAGCAGTCTGTACCAAGAGACCCAGTACTTC. Its protein product is CASSLYQETQYF.

V is TRBV9 and J is TRBJ2-7, with D maybe TRBD2 (5 bases). Germline V gives CDR1 SGDLS, CDR2 YYNGEE. The V and J ends lost 0 bases and 0 bases respectively, with 10 bases between them. The length of the CDR3 is 15 residues. The CDR3 coding sequence is TGTGCCAGCAGCGTAGGATGGGAGAGCTCCTACGAGCAGTACTTC. This codes for CASSVGWESSYEQYF.

The chain recombines TRBV27 with TRBJ1-2; 9 nucleotides align to TRBD1. The CDR3 contains 16 residues. V lost 6 bases to trimming and J lost 5 bases; unmatched junction nucleotides: 13. Per the germline V gene, CDR1 is MNHEY and CDR2 is SMNVEV (reference sequence). This CDR3 is CASRYRDRDRPYGYTF. CDR3 in DNA: TGTGCCAGCAGGTACCGGGACAGGGACCGGCCTTATGGCTACACCTTC.

This chain joins TRBV29-1 and TRBJ1-1; D unclear. Trimming took off 2 bases at V and 1 base at J, with 8 bases between the two ends. Germline CDR1 SQVTM, CDR2 ANQGSEA. The CDR3 is 13 amino acids. The CDR3 region has the DNA TGCAGCGTTGAACCCACGTGGAACACTGAAGCTTTCTTT. The encoded protein is CSVEPTWNTEAFF. The full variable domain, with the rest looked up from reference TRBV29-1 and TRBJ1-1, is SAVISQKPSRDICQRGTSLTIQCQVDSQVTMMFWYRQQPGQSLTLIATANQGSEATYESGFVIDKFPISRPNLTFSTLTVSNMSPEDSSIYLCSVEPTWNTEAFFGQGTRLTVV.

The genes are TRBV19 and TRBJ1-5; D possibly corresponds to TRBD1 (6 bases). V was clipped by 8 bases and J by 0 bases, with 20 bases between them. Germline V gives CDR1 LNHDA, CDR2 SQIVND (reference sequence). This CDR3 region has 17 residues. CDR3 loop: CASSGDTILYSNQPQHF. The CDR3 DNA reads as TGTGCCAGTTCCGGGGACACAATTCTCTATAGCAATCAGCCCCAGCATTTT. Filled out from reference TRBV19 and TRBJ1-5, the complete variable domain reads DGGITQSPKYLFRKEGQNVTLSCEQNLNHDAMYWYRQDPGQGLRLIYYSQIVNDFQKGDIAEGYSVSREKKESFPLTVTSAQKNPTAFYLCASSGDTILYSNQPQHFGDGTRLSIL.

The gene calls are TRBV27 and TRBJ2-7, with D possibly matching TRBD1 (6 bases). The germline CDR1 and CDR2 sequences are MNHEY and SMNVEV (reference sequence). This CDR3 has 19 residues. V was pared by 0 bases and J by 2 bases, with 23 bases between. The CDR3 is CASSLSGRVQGPPTYEQYF. The CDR3 DNA reads as TGTGCCAGCAGTTTATCTGGTCGGGTACAGGGCCCTCCGACCTACGAGCAGTACTTC.

This rearrangement joins TRBV9 to TRBJ2-2; 14 bases agree with TRBD2. The germline CDR1 and CDR2 sequences are SGDLS and YYNGEE. J lost 4 bases, V lost 4 bases, and 9 bases had no gene match. This CDR3 is 18 amino acids long. The CDR3 is CASSHQTGLAGVTGELFF. CDR3 bases: TGTGCCAGCAGCCACCAAACGGGACTAGCGGGAGTCACCGGGGAGCTGTTTTTT.